This T cell receptor (beta chain) was captured in a study of response to subunit inactivated influenza vaccine. Study observations and caveats: Authors suggested seasonal influenza vaccinations each recruit few new T cells.

The ends lost 7 bases at V and 4 bases at J; junction bases unmatched: 9. The CDR3 is 17 residues long. Germline CDR1 KGHDR, CDR2 SFDVKD. With respect to this clonotype: Its antigen is still unknown.

From the RT-PCR reads, TCRdb called clonotypes with MiXCR, one entry per CDR3 protein. The data show 500,000 or so distinct CDR3 sequences, approximately 15% seen once. Sequencing used CD4+ T cells sorted from PBMCs, obtained around 2 years after vaccination. The chain recombines TRBV24-1 with TRBJ2-2; TRBD1 aligns across 12 bases. The receptor was derived from a man in his fifties or sixties who received an inactivated influenza vaccine. The CDR3 protein is CATRSAGTGGGTGELFF. The CDR3 nucleotides are TGTGCCACCAGGAGTGCCGGGACAGGGGGCGGCACCGGGGAGCTGTTTTTT.